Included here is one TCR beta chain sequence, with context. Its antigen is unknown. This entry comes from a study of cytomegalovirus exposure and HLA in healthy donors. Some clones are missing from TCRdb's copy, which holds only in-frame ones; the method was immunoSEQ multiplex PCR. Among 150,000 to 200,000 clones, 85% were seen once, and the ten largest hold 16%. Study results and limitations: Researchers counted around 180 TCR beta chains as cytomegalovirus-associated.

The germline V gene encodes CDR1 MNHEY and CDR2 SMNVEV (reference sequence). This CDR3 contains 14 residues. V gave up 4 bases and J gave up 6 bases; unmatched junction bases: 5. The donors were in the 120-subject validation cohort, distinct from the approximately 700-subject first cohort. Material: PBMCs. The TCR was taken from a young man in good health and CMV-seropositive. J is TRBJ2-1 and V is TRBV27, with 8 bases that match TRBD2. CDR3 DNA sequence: TGTGCCAGCAGTTGGACGGGAGGGACCAATGAGCAGTTCTTC. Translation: CASSWTGGTNEQFF.